These T cell receptor beta chains were read from a single sample in a study of pediatric ulcerative colitis. Only in-frame clones appear in the TCRdb table, and some are missing; sequencing was by immunoSEQ multiplex PCR. The sample contains some 57,000 clones, about 87% of which appear only once. Sequenced sample: blood. Source of these receptors: a boy between 10 and 17 years old who was a control in a study of pediatric ulcerative colitis. The CDR3 runs from the conserved cysteine through the conserved F or W. Fields, in order: clone size, V gene, D gene, J gene, CDR3 protein, CDR3 DNA. The D gene is left open where the match is weak. Clone size is not always given. Where it is, it says once, few, many or a class for expanded clones.

few	TRBV19	TRBD1	TRBJ1-5	CASSMGQAFNQPQHF	TGTGCCAGTAGTATGGGACAGGCCTTCAATCAGCCCCAGCATTTT
.	TRBV7-7	TRBD1	TRBJ2-2	CASTSGTGVTGELFF	TGTGCCAGCACCTCCGGGACAGGGGTCACCGGGGAGCTGTTTTTT
.	TRBV27	TRBD1	TRBJ2-3	CASTGTGDTQYF	TGTGCCAGTACCGGGACAGGGGATACGCAGTATTTT
.	TRBV6-5	.	TRBJ2-3	CASRTRGYTDTQYF	TGTGCCAGCAGGACCCGGGGTTACACAGATACGCAGTATTTT
.	TRBV18	TRBD1	TRBJ1-2	CASSPGQGYGYTF	TGTGCCAGCTCACCGGGACAGGGGTATGGCTACACCTTC
.	TRBV2	.	TRBJ2-1	CANRNSFLRNEQFF	TGTGCCAACCGGAACAGCTTTTTAAGGAATGAGCAGTTCTTC
.	TRBV6-4	.	TRBJ2-3	CASREGGDTDTQYF	TGTGCCAGCAGGGAGGGCGGGGACACAGATACGCAGTATTTT
.	TRBV5-1	TRBD1	TRBJ2-7	CASSLSLGQGDEQYF	TGCGCCAGCAGTCTAAGCCTGGGACAGGGGGACGAGCAGTACTTC
.	TRBV7-5	.	TRBJ2-2	CARSFVCQGATGELFF	TGTGCCAGAAGCTTTGTGTGTCAGGGGGCTACCGGGGAGCTGTTTTTT
.	TRBV30	.	TRBJ1-1	CAWSHRARGEAFF	TGTGCCTGGAGTCACAGGGCTAGAGGTGAAGCTTTCTTT
few	TRBV7-2	TRBD1	TRBJ1-6	CASSLGPPGQGDSPLHF	TGTGCCAGCAGCTTAGGTCCTCCGGGACAGGGCGACTCACCCCTCCACTTT